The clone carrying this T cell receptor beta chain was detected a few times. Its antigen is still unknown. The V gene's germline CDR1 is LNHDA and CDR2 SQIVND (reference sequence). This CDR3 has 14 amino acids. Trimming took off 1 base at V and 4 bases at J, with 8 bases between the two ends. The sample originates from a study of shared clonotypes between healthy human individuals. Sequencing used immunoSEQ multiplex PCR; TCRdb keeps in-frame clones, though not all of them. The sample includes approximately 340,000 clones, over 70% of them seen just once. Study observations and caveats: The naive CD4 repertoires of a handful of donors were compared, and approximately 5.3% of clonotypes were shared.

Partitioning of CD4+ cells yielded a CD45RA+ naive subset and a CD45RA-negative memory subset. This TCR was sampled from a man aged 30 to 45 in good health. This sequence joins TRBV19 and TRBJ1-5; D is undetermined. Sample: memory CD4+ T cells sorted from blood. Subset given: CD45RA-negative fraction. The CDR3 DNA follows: TGTGCCAGTAGTATAGTTATAGGGAATCAGCCCCAGCATTTT. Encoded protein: CASSIVIGNQPQHF.